This T cell receptor beta chain was obtained from a study of blood T cell repertoires in COVID-19. Turning to the study itself: Spain, Italy and the United States supplied samples that represented acute and convalescent COVID-19.

Between the trimmed V and J ends, which lost 2 bases and 6 bases, there was a span of 10 bases. The germline V gene encodes CDR1 SGHTA and CDR2 FQGTGA. The CDR3 sequence is 13 residues long. In the original analysis: By means of reference gene primer amplification, nucleated cell counts were estimated. Some clones are missing from TCRdb's copy, which holds only in-frame ones; the method was immunoSEQ multiplex PCR. D and trimming were read from the DNA, whereas the V and J calls and clone size are those reported in that table. The sample holds approximately 110,000 clones, roughly 85% seen once. This chain links TRBV7-3 with TRBJ2-5, with D perhaps TRBD1 (5 bases). The clonotype was recovered from a woman aged 80 or over with COVID-19, enrolled during active disease. The specimen was peripheral blood. The CDR3 protein is CASSLQGSQTQYF. The CDR3 nucleotides read TGTGCCAGCAGCTTACAGGGTAGTCAGACCCAGTACTTC.